The 28 T cell receptor beta chains below all came from one sample that was sequenced in a study of molecular identifiers for immune sequencing clone quantification. TCRdb processed the PCR reads anew with MiXCR; each CDR3 protein has one entry. The sample shows about 500,000 distinct CDR3 sequences, around 23% of them seen only once. The sequenced sample was naive CD8+ T cells from blood, with Jurkat cell RNA spiked in. Subset specified: FACS-sorted CD8+CD4-CCR7+CD45RA+ naive T cells. The source is a human donor in good health. Some libraries in this study had Jurkat cell RNA spiked in.

This clonotype was counted many times. The chain links TRBV12-3 or TRBV12-4 to TRBJ2-7; TRBD2 matches 7 bases. Trimming removed 6 bases from V and 4 bases from J; junction bases left unmatched: 15. This CDR3 spans 16 amino acids. The CDR3 DNA follows: TGTGCCAGCAGCCCATGGGAGGGAGTGGCCGGATACGAGCAGTACTTC. Its translation is CASSPWEGVAGYEQYF.

J is TRBJ1-1 and V is TRBV4-1; no clear D. CDR1 is MGHRA and CDR2 is YSYEKL in the germline V gene. Trimming took 3 bases from V and 6 from J, leaving 14 bases between them. The CDR3 is 14 residues long. CDR3 in amino acids: CASSQVRTEAEAFF. CDR3 sequence (DNA): TGCGCCAGCAGCCAGGTCAGGACGGAGGCTGAAGCTTTCTTT.

This clonotype has a handful of counts. The V gene is TRBV27, the J gene TRBJ1-2; TRBD1 might be the D (5 bases). The CDR3 sequence is 12 residues long. V lost 5 bases and J 7 bases, leaving 11 bases between the germline ends. Germline V gives CDR1 MNHEY, CDR2 SMNVEV (reference sequence). CDR3 amino acids: CASSHTGFGYTF. The CDR3 bases are TGTGCCAGCAGTCACACAGGTTTTGGCTACACCTTC.

This rearrangement joins TRBV19 to TRBJ1-4; 9 positions match TRBD1. J gave up 4 bases and V 6 bases, and 9 bases lay outside the gene matches. The CDR3 has 16 residues. In germline, CDR1 is LNHDA, CDR2 SQIVND (reference sequence). DNA of the CDR3: TGTGCCAGTAGGACCGGGACAGGGTTCTATAATGAAAAACTGTTTTTT. Amino acids: CASRTGTGFYNEKLFF.

This clonotype was detected only a few times. The chain joins TRBV6-6 to TRBJ1-4, with D unresolved. The germline V gene encodes CDR1 MNHNY and CDR2 SVGAGI (reference sequence). The ends were cut back, 2 bases at V and 4 bases at J, with 8 bases in the middle. The CDR3 loop spans 14 amino acids. The CDR3 sequence: CASSYPRVNEKLFF. As DNA, the CDR3 is TGTGCCAGCAGTTACCCTCGGGTTAATGAAAAACTGTTTTTT.

The chain carries TRBV19 and TRBJ1-2; D may be TRBD1 (5 bases). The V gene lost 4 bases and the J gene lost 6 bases, with 18 bases spanning the gap. CDR3 size: 15 residues. In germline, CDR1 is LNHDA, CDR2 SQIVND (reference sequence). The CDR3 bases are TGTGCCAGTAGTAGGGACCGCAACCAGGTTAATGGCTACACCTTC. It encodes CASSRDRNQVNGYTF.

Concerning this clonotype: Since a much larger clone is just one base distant, this may be a read error. V gene TRBV12-3 or TRBV12-4 combines with J gene TRBJ1-2, with 12 bases that match TRBD1. V shed 6 bases, J shed 4 bases, and the junction held 6 bases outside the gene matches. The CDR3 runs to 15 residues. The CDR3: CASRSGTGGAYGYTF. In DNA form, the CDR3 reads TGTGCCAGCAGATCCGGGACAGGGGGCGCCTATGGCTACACCTTC.

This sequence joins TRBV6-2 or TRBV6-3 and TRBJ1-6; D is unclear. The CDR3 contains 16 residues. The germline V and J ends were trimmed by 2 bases and 7 bases, with 15 bases remaining between them. From germline, CDR1 is MNHEY and CDR2 SVGEGT. This chain's CDR3 is CASSYATAGKNSPLHF. The CDR3 DNA reads as TGTGCCAGCAGTTACGCGACGGCAGGAAAGAATTCACCCCTCCACTTT.

This clonotype was found a few times. The J gene is TRBJ1-5, the V gene TRBV30, with 10 bases matching TRBD1. CDR1 and CDR2 (germline): GTSNPN, SVGIG (reference sequence). The CDR3 is 15 amino acids. V lost 2 bases, J lost 4 bases, and 5 bases stayed unmatched. CDR3 sequence reads: CAWSSGQGRNQPQHF. The CDR3 DNA follows: TGTGCCTGGAGTTCGGGACAGGGGAGGAATCAGCCCCAGCATTTT.

This clonotype was counted at least ten times. The chain is built from TRBV14 and TRBJ2-3, with 9 bases identical to TRBD2. This CDR3 contains 15 residues. V shed 1 base, J shed 2 bases, and the junction held 1 base outside the gene matches. The germline CDR1 and CDR2 sequences are SGHDN and FVKESK. CDR3 DNA sequence: TGTGCCAGCAGCCAAGTAGCGGGAGCCACAGATACGCAGTATTTT. Encoded protein: CASSQVAGATDTQYF.

This clonotype was seen more than once but under ten times. The V and J genes are TRBV7-8 and TRBJ2-1, with 8 bases that match TRBD2. Per germline, CDR1 SGHVS and CDR2 FQNEAQ. V lost 6 bases to trimming and J lost 3 bases; unmatched junction nucleotides: 4. The CDR3 is made up of 14 amino acids. DNA of the CDR3: TGTGCCAGCAGAACCGGGGGGGTCTACAATGAGCAGTTCTTC. Protein product: CASRTGGVYNEQFF. The full variable domain, completed using reference TRBV7-8 and TRBJ2-1, is GAGVSQSPRYKVAKRGQDVALRCDPISGHVSLFWYQQALGQGPEFLTYFQNEAQLDKSGLPSDRFFAERPEGSVSTLKIQRTQQEDSAVYLCASRTGGVYNEQFFGPGTRLTVL.

This clonotype was picked up many times. Here the CDR3 DNA reads TGTGCCAGCAGTGGGGACAGGCGTCACTCTGGGGCCAACGTCCTGACTTTC. Translating gives CASSGDRRHSGANVLTF. J is TRBJ2-6 and V is TRBV28; 8 bases match TRBD1. Germline lookup yields CDR1 MDHEN and CDR2 SYDVKM. The CDR3 is made up of 17 amino acids. V lost 5 bases to trimming and J lost 0 bases; unmatched junction nucleotides: 6.

The chain links TRBV10-3 to TRBJ2-7; D is unclear. Germline CDR1 ENHRY, CDR2 SYGVKD. The CDR3 loop spans 14 amino acids. The V and J ends lost 6 bases and 0 bases respectively, with 12 bases between them. The CDR3 is CAIRQDHSSYEQYF. The CDR3, as DNA: TGTGCCATCAGGCAGGATCACTCCTCCTACGAGCAGTACTTC.

This clonotype was recorded many times. This rearrangement joins TRBV11-2 to TRBJ2-3; tentatively, D is TRBD1 (6 bases). The CDR3 runs 14 residues. Looked up from germline, CDR1 is SGHAT and CDR2 is FQNNGV. Between the trimmed V and J ends, which lost 1 base and 7 bases, there was a span of 12 bases. The CDR3 DNA reads TGTGCCAGCAGCTTAGCTCAGGGGTCAAATACGCAGTATTTT. Translating gives CASSLAQGSNTQYF.

This clonotype has ten or more counts. The rearrangement links TRBV9 to TRBJ2-7; D may be TRBD2 (5 bases). CDR3 size: 13 residues. Germline values: CDR1 SGDLS, CDR2 YYNGEE. Trimming took 5 bases from V and 4 from J, leaving 13 bases between them. The CDR3 nucleotides read TGTGCCAGCAGTATAGGCCGGGGTTACGAGCAGTACTTC. Translation gives CASSIGRGYEQYF.

The sample holds many counts of this clonotype. The chain employs TRBV7-2 and TRBJ2-5; unclear D gene. Germline assignment: CDR1 SGHTA and CDR2 FQGNSA. The CDR3 spans 13 residues. Trimming stripped 7 bases from V and 4 bases from J, with 13 bases between. For the CDR3, the DNA is TGTGCCAGCACCGAAATGAGCCCAGAGACCCAGTACTTC. Protein sequence: CASTEMSPETQYF. Combining the CDR3 with reference TRBV7-2 and TRBJ2-5 gives the whole variable domain GAGVSQSPSNKVTEKGKDVELRCDPISGHTALYWYRQSLGQGLEFLIYFQGNSAPDKSGLPSDRFSAERTGGSVSTLTIQRTQQEDSAVYLCASTEMSPETQYFGPGTRLLVL.

This clonotype was observed a few times. V usage is TRBV11-2 and J usage is TRBJ1-6; D perhaps matches TRBD1 (5 bases). Germline assignment: CDR1 SGHAT and CDR2 FQNNGV. This CDR3 contains 17 residues. V was pared by 1 base and J by 10 bases, with 20 bases between. CDR3 protein: CASSLGGTRRSVSPLHF. DNA of the CDR3: TGTGCCAGCAGCTTAGGGGGGACTCGGCGATCAGTGTCACCCCTCCACTTT.

To note about this clonotype: Since no conserved phenylalanine or tryptophan closes the CDR3, a read error is the likely cause. The genes are TRBV9 and TRBJ2-7; D might be TRBD1 (5 bases). CDR1 SGDLS and CDR2 YYNGEE come from the germline V gene. Trimming stripped 4 bases from V and 6 bases from J, with 11 bases between. This CDR3 has 12 amino acids. CDR3 bases: TGTGCCAGCAGCCAGGGTGGATTCGAGCAGTACTCC. Protein: CASSQGGFEQYS.

This clonotype was seen a few times. The CDR3 region is CASSSTLRGYEQYF. The CDR3 DNA reads as TGTGCCAGCAGTTCGACGCTCAGGGGGTACGAGCAGTACTTC. The rearrangement links TRBV27 to TRBJ2-7; 7 bases are a match to TRBD1. Germline values: CDR1 MNHEY, CDR2 SMNVEV (reference sequence). After removal of 4 bases from V and 4 bases from J, the junction contained 7 bases not matched to a gene. The CDR3 has 14 residues.

This clonotype was picked up many times. The rearrangement links TRBV24-1 to TRBJ2-1; D not resolved. V gave up 6 bases and J gave up 6 bases, with 8 bases separating them. CDR1 KGHDR and CDR2 SFDVKD come from the germline V gene. This CDR3 contains 12 residues. The CDR3 DNA is TGTGCCACCAGTTCCCCAGTCAATGAGCAGTTCTTC. Its protein product is CATSSPVNEQFF.

As regards this clonotype: Likely a read error: the CDR3 ends without its conserved phenylalanine or tryptophan. The DNA is omitted, as the CDR3 cannot be located on it reliably, and the CDR3 follows TCRdb's listing. This chain joins TRBV4-1 and TRBJ2-7; the DNA was not used to check the table's D call, TRBD1. Both ends counted, the CDR3 spans 15 residues. Germline V gives CDR1 MGHRA, CDR2 YSYEKL. The CDR3 loop is CASSQTPGTGQAWAL.

This clonotype was picked up a small number of times. This chain connects TRBV24-1 to TRBJ2-1; 8 positions agree with TRBD2. Germline CDR1 is KGHDR and CDR2 is SFDVKD. V was pared by 4 bases and J by 4 bases, with 5 bases of the junction left unmatched. This CDR3 has 15 residues. This CDR3 reads CATSEDASGYNEQFF. The CDR3 DNA sequence: TGTGCCACCAGTGAAGACGCTAGCGGGTACAATGAGCAGTTCTTC.

The chain carries TRBV21-1 and TRBJ1-3; the D call TRBD1 from the table was never checked on the DNA. TRBV21-1 is assigned pseudogene status. The CDR3 is 18 residues long. CDR3 region: CAIAKGSREPSRGNTIYF. As DNA, the CDR3 is TGTGCCATAGCGAAGGGGAGCAGGGAACCGTCTCGTGGAAACACCATATATTTT.

This clonotype was observed a few times. The rearrangement uses TRBV5-1 and TRBJ2-1; TRBD1 agrees at 7 bases. With V trimmed by 3 bases and J by 9 bases, 6 bases remained unmatched. Per germline, CDR1 SGHRS and CDR2 YFSETQ. The CDR3 covers 13 residues. The CDR3 reads CASSYRGTGEQFF. As DNA, the CDR3 is TGCGCCAGCAGCTACAGGGGCACCGGTGAGCAGTTCTTC.

This clonotype was seen repeatedly, ten times or more. The chain couples TRBV11-3 to TRBJ2-7; a possible D gene is TRBD2 (6 bases). The CDR3 runs to 14 residues. From germline, CDR1 is SGHNT and CDR2 YENEEA. V lost 5 bases and J 5 bases, leaving 16 bases between the germline ends. DNA of the CDR3: TGTGCCAGCAGCCCCCAGGCGGGGTATGACGAGCAGTACTTC. Encoded protein: CASSPQAGYDEQYF. The full variable domain, in which reference TRBV11-3 and TRBJ2-7 provide the parts outside the CDR3, is EAGVVQSPRYKIIEKKQPVAFWCNPISGHNTLYWYLQNLGQGPELLIRYENEEAVDDSQLPKDRFSAERLKGVDSTLKIQPAELGDSAVYLCASSPQAGYDEQYFGPGTRLTVT.

This clonotype was found a few times. The V call is TRBV4-1, the J call TRBJ2-1; D perhaps matches TRBD2 (5 bases). The CDR3 is 14 amino acids. V shed 4 bases and J shed 2 bases, with 9 bases lying between them. Germline assignment: CDR1 MGHRA and CDR2 YSYEKL. The CDR3 protein is CASSLVLAYNEQFF. In DNA, the CDR3 is TGCGCCAGCAGCCTCGTACTAGCCTACAATGAGCAGTTCTTC.

Details on this clonotype: One end of the junction varies from germline; a read error may be responsible. This rearrangement joins TRBV4-1 to TRBJ2-7; 7 bases are shared with TRBD1. The germline gives CDR1 MGHRA, CDR2 YSYEKL. The CDR3 is 16 amino acids. The DNA for the CDR3 is TGCGCCCGCAGCCAACACCCGGCAGGGGGACCCTACGAGCAGTACTTC. Translating gives CARSQHPAGGPYEQYF.

This clonotype was detected only a few times. The CDR3 sequence: CASSFWRTSGSNEQYF. The CDR3 region has the DNA TGTGCCAGCAGTTTCTGGCGGACTAGCGGGAGTAACGAGCAGTACTTC. The rearrangement links TRBV28 to TRBJ2-7; the match to TRBD2 covers 13 bases. In germline, CDR1 is MDHEN, CDR2 SYDVKM. The CDR3 has 16 residues. The ends lost 3 bases at V and 5 bases at J; junction bases unmatched: 7.